This T cell receptor beta chain was retrieved from a study of immune heterogeneity within non-small cell lung tumors. Study details: In total, the tumors were 4 squamous cell carcinomas, 10 non-squamous carcinomas and 1 not otherwise specified. Findings and caveats of the study: Different tumor locations in one patient shared dominant CDR3 beta clonotypes yet harbored unique high-frequency clones. The repertoire of each individual patient held high-frequency T-cell receptor beta clonotypes that were largely distinct from those of other patients.

This clonotype is deemed medium-sized. Its antigen remains unidentified. Template material for each sample was 550 to 650 ng of bulk tumor genomic DNA. During surgery, several far-apart biopsies were obtained from every primary tumor. The study cohort was described as untreated, and its members had newly diagnosed non-small cell lung cancer. They went on to have curative surgery. The study drew donors from newly diagnosed non-small cell lung cancer patients having surgery with curative intent. The TCR beta CDR3 region was amplified by multiplex PCR employing 32 V and 13 J primers. TCRdb redid the calling of the multiplex PCR reads with MiXCR, one entry per CDR3 protein. Of some 4,400 distinct CDR3 sequences listed, approximately 40% are singletons. The germline V gene has CDR1 MNHEY and CDR2 SVGAGI. The ends were cut back, 2 bases at V and 1 base at J, with 8 bases in the middle. The CDR3 consists of 15 residues.

What was sequenced was lung tumor tissue. The sequence was collected from a woman in her fifties or sixties with non-small cell lung cancer. V and J are TRBV6-5 and TRBJ2-2, with D possibly matching TRBD2 (6 bases). The DNA for the CDR3 is TGTGCCAGCAGTTACCGGGGGAGGAACACCGGGGAGCTGTTTTTT. As protein: CASSYRGRNTGELFF.